This T cell receptor beta chain was profiled in a study of blood T cell repertoires in COVID-19. Study-level background: The United States, Italy and Spain were the sources of the acute and convalescent COVID-19 samples. Sources were T cells, B-cell-depleted T cells, or PBMCs; the material itself was cDNA or gDNA.

There are 19 residues in the CDR3. With V trimmed by 0 bases and J by 3 bases, 12 bases remained unmatched. CDR1 and CDR2 from the germline V gene are SEHNR and FQNEAQ (reference sequence). Authors' analysis steps: Reference gene primer amplification gave nucleated cell count estimates. TCRdb's table, derived via immunoSEQ multiplex PCR, lists solely in-frame clones and lacks some. V, J and clone size were drawn from that table, and D and trimming were deduced from the DNA. The table includes 110,000 to 150,000 clones, about four fifths detected once. The chain joins TRBV7-9 to TRBJ2-4; 9 bases fit TRBD1. The TCR was taken from a woman of 80 years or more in a cohort sampled during active or convalescent COVID-19. The sequenced material came from peripheral blood. The CDR3 sequence is CASSLATTGGLWGKNIQYF. CDR3 in DNA: TGTGCCAGCAGCTTAGCGACGACAGGGGGTCTTTGGGGCAAAAACATTCAGTACTTC.